This T cell receptor beta chain emerged from a study of human T cells and chemical hapten exposure. For the study at large: All through the approximately 24-week study, the scalp of each patient received diphenylcyclopropenone doses weekly. Patch tests of 0.01% DPC on the upper back were read at 6 days. Per-sample TCR yield variation was attributed mainly to small pooled library volume differences.

This clonotype appeared a few times. The antigen is not known. Study-level results: Controls formed significantly fewer large CDR3 similarity clusters than expanded TCRs did.

TCRdb ran MiXCR on the RACE reads and lists one entry per CDR3 protein. The data show 110,000 to 150,000 distinct CDR3 sequences, roughly 10% seen once. Time point specified: patch test 2, 6 weeks after DPC sensitization. Treatment denoted: therapeutic diphenylcyclopropenone sensitization with weekly scalp DPC. CDR3 length equals 17 residues. Germline V gene lookup returns CDR1 SGHRS and CDR2 YFSETQ. V lost 3 bases, J lost 0 bases, and 19 bases lay in between. The origin of this receptor is a woman in her fifties or sixties with alopecia areata. Some clones in this sample may be carry-over from other donors' samples. The starting material was whole blood, obtained in connection with sensitization to the hapten diphenylcyclopropenone (DPC). The chain is built from TRBV5-1 and TRBJ2-7; D is perhaps TRBD1 or TRBD2 (6 bases each). The CDR3 DNA is TGCGCCAGCAGCTCACGAGGGGGGCCCAGGAGCTCCTACGAGCAGTACTTC. Its protein product is CASSSRGGPRSSYEQYF.